Listed below are T cell receptor beta chains from one sample, sequenced in a study of blood T cells in healthy people across ages. TCRdb independently ran MiXCR on the 5' RACE reads; one entry per CDR3 protein. Of about 780,000 distinct CDR3 sequences in the sample, about 45% are singletons; the top ten hold about a sixth. The specimen sequenced was blood. These receptors all stem from an elderly man in good health. Each CDR3 is given with its conserved first and last residue. The order of the fields is V gene, D gene, clone size, J gene, CDR3 DNA, CDR3 protein. D genes are given only for firm matches. Only part of the rows carry a size: once, few, many, or a class if the clone is expanded.

v_call: TRBV6-2/TRBV6-3; d_call: .; clone_size: .; j_call: TRBJ1-1; cdr3_nt: TGTGCCAGCAGTTACGATCCTTCTCGCGGGAACACTGAAGCTTTCTTT; cdr3_aa: CASSYDPSRGNTEAFF
v_call: TRBV30; d_call: .; clone_size: .; j_call: TRBJ2-7; cdr3_nt: TGTGCCTGGAATGGTGGCAGGGGTTCCGACGAGCAGTACTTC; cdr3_aa: CAWNGGRGSDEQYF
v_call: TRBV6-1; d_call: TRBD2; clone_size: few; j_call: TRBJ2-4; cdr3_nt: TGTGCCAGCAGTAGCGGGAGGCCATTAGCCAAAAACATTCAGTACTTC; cdr3_aa: CASSSGRPLAKNIQYF
v_call: TRBV13; d_call: TRBD1; clone_size: .; j_call: TRBJ2-3; cdr3_nt: TGTGCCAGCAGCCCCGAGGGGGCCACTAGCACAGATACGCAGTATTTT; cdr3_aa: CASSPEGATSTDTQYF
v_call: TRBV27; d_call: .; clone_size: .; j_call: TRBJ2-5; cdr3_nt: TGTGCCAGCAGCCAGGACAGACGCCAAGAGACCCAGTACTTC; cdr3_aa: CASSQDRRQETQYF
v_call: TRBV5-1; d_call: TRBD2; clone_size: .; j_call: TRBJ2-5; cdr3_nt: TGCGCCAGCAGCTTGGGACTAGCGGGAGGTAACCAAGGGACCCAGTACTTC; cdr3_aa: CASSLGLAGGNQGTQYF
v_call: TRBV7-9; d_call: TRBD2; clone_size: .; j_call: TRBJ2-7; cdr3_nt: TGTGCCAGCAGCTTAAATGTTGGGAGCGGGATTTGGTACGAGCAGTACTTC; cdr3_aa: CASSLNVGSGIWYEQYF
v_call: TRBV29-1; d_call: TRBD2; clone_size: .; j_call: TRBJ2-3; cdr3_nt: TGCAGCGCGAGGCGGGAGGGCAGGGGTACGCAGTATTTT; cdr3_aa: CSARREGRGTQYF
v_call: TRBV5-1; d_call: .; clone_size: .; j_call: TRBJ2-7; cdr3_nt: TGCGCCAGCAGATCCGGGACTCCTAGCTACAATGAGCAGTACTTC; cdr3_aa: CASRSGTPSYNEQYF
v_call: TRBV27; d_call: .; clone_size: .; j_call: TRBJ2-7; cdr3_nt: TGTGCCAGCAGTGTGGGACATAGGGGCCCTCCTCGGGTCGACGAGCAGTACTTC; cdr3_aa: CASSVGHRGPPRVDEQYF
v_call: TRBV5-1; d_call: TRBD1; clone_size: many; j_call: TRBJ2-7; cdr3_nt: TGTGCCAGCAGTTTGGGACAGAGATACGAGCAGTACTTC; cdr3_aa: CASSLGQRYEQYF
v_call: TRBV7-2; d_call: .; clone_size: many; j_call: TRBJ2-5; cdr3_nt: TGTGCCAGCAGCTTAACGCCTGCGATGGAGACCCAGTACTTC; cdr3_aa: CASSLTPAMETQYF
v_call: TRBV7-9; d_call: .; clone_size: few; j_call: TRBJ2-5; cdr3_nt: TGTGCCAGCAGCCTAGGTGGACCCCGAGGGGGGACCCAGTACTTC; cdr3_aa: CASSLGGPRGGTQYF
v_call: TRBV4-3; d_call: .; clone_size: few; j_call: TRBJ2-1; cdr3_nt: TGCGCCAGCAGCCAAGCTACGTACAATGAGCAGTTCTTC; cdr3_aa: CASSQATYNEQFF
v_call: TRBV7-9; d_call: .; clone_size: .; j_call: TRBJ2-1; cdr3_nt: TGTGCCAGCAGCCCTCCCCGAGAACGCTACAATGAGCAGTTCTTC; cdr3_aa: CASSPPRERYNEQFF
v_call: TRBV5-1; d_call: TRBD1; clone_size: .; j_call: TRBJ2-1; cdr3_nt: TGCGCCAGCAGCAACACCGGGACAGGGGATATTGAGCAGTTCTTC; cdr3_aa: CASSNTGTGDIEQFF
v_call: TRBV5-1; d_call: .; clone_size: once; j_call: TRBJ1-1; cdr3_nt: TGCGCCAGCAGCTTGGCAGGCTCACGGAGCTTCACTGAAGCTTTCTTT; cdr3_aa: CASSLAGSRSFTEAFF
v_call: TRBV24-1; d_call: .; clone_size: many; j_call: TRBJ2-1; cdr3_nt: TGTGCCACCAGTGACTTCCCGGACAGAGGCAATGAGCAGTTCTTC; cdr3_aa: CATSDFPDRGNEQFF
v_call: TRBV7-6; d_call: TRBD1; clone_size: .; j_call: TRBJ1-1; cdr3_nt: TGTGCCAGCAGCCTCATTGGGACAGGGAGTTCAGTCACTGAAGCTTTCTTT; cdr3_aa: CASSLIGTGSSVTEAFF
v_call: TRBV27; d_call: TRBD2; clone_size: .; j_call: TRBJ2-5; cdr3_nt: TGTGCCAGCACTGACAATAGCGGGAGTACAGAGACCCAGTACTTC; cdr3_aa: CASTDNSGSTETQYF
v_call: TRBV20-1; d_call: .; clone_size: once; j_call: TRBJ2-7; cdr3_nt: TGCAGTGCTGCCCCTCCCGCTACCTACGAGCAGTACTTC; cdr3_aa: CSAAPPATYEQYF
v_call: TRBV30; d_call: .; clone_size: few; j_call: TRBJ2-7; cdr3_nt: TGTGCCTGGAAAAGTCCACCTATCTACGAGCAGTACTTC; cdr3_aa: CAWKSPPIYEQYF
v_call: TRBV7-3; d_call: .; clone_size: .; j_call: TRBJ2-1; cdr3_nt: TGTGCCAGCAGCCTCCGGTCTGGTTACAATGAGCAGTTCTTC; cdr3_aa: CASSLRSGYNEQFF
v_call: TRBV29-1; d_call: TRBD1; clone_size: .; j_call: TRBJ2-1; cdr3_nt: TGCAGCGTTGAAGTATGGGACAGCCAGTACAATGAGCAGTTCTTC; cdr3_aa: CSVEVWDSQYNEQFF
v_call: TRBV27; d_call: TRBD2; clone_size: .; j_call: TRBJ2-3; cdr3_nt: TGTGCCAGCATAACCACGGGACTAGCGGGAGAAAGAGACACAGATACGCAGTATTTT; cdr3_aa: CASITTGLAGERDTDTQYF
v_call: TRBV7-2; d_call: .; clone_size: .; j_call: TRBJ2-1; cdr3_nt: TGTGCCAGCAGCTTAAAGTCTTACAATGAGCAGTTCTTC; cdr3_aa: CASSLKSYNEQFF
v_call: TRBV7-9; d_call: .; clone_size: .; j_call: TRBJ1-5; cdr3_nt: TGTGCCAGCAGCGTAGACTACCAGCCCCAGCATTTT; cdr3_aa: CASSVDYQPQHF
v_call: TRBV14; d_call: .; clone_size: few; j_call: TRBJ2-5; cdr3_nt: TGTGCCAGCAGCGCTTTTGATGGGTTCGAGACCCAGTACTTC; cdr3_aa: CASSAFDGFETQYF
v_call: TRBV20-1; d_call: .; clone_size: .; j_call: TRBJ2-7; cdr3_nt: TGCAGTGCTAGATACAGTACCTACGAGCAGTACTTC; cdr3_aa: CSARYSTYEQYF